Listed below are T cell receptor beta chains from one sample, sequenced in a study of shared clonotypes between healthy human individuals. This table comes from immunoSEQ multiplex PCR, and its TCRdb copy is limited to in-frame clones, with some not included. The sample yields over 850,000 clones, approximately 78% seen once. Sequencing was done on a sample of memory CD4+ T cells from PBMCs. These receptors were obtained from a man in his late teens or twenties in good health. Some clones in this sample may be carry-over from other donors' samples. Each CDR3 is given with its conserved first and last residue. D genes are given only for firm matches. The size field is filled for only some rows; it gives once, few, many or a size class.

TRBV7-8	-	TRBJ2-2	once	TGTGCCAGCAGCTTAGCGATCGCCACCGGGGAGCTGTTTTTT	CASSLAIATGELFF
TRBV15	-	TRBJ2-1	-	TGTGCCACCAGCAGAGATCCCAGGGCCTCCTACAATGAGCAGTTCTTC	CATSRDPRASYNEQFF
TRBV28	TRBD2	TRBJ2-1	many	TGTGCCAGCAGGGGGACTAGCGGGAGTGGTCCGGGCAATGAGCAGTTCTTC	CASRGTSGSGPGNEQFF
TRBV28	-	TRBJ1-5	-	TGTGCCAGCACTCTAAGGCAGTGGCGGCCCCAGCATTTT	CASTLRQWRPQHF
TRBV19	-	TRBJ2-2	-	TGTGCCAGTAGTACGTGGGCAAGGGAAGAGGCCGGGGAGCTGTTTTTT	CASSTWAREEAGELFF
TRBV5-6	-	TRBJ2-1	-	TGTGCCAGCAGCCTAGTTTTGGGCGCGGAATTCTTC	CASSLVLGAEFF
TRBV28	-	TRBJ2-7	once	TGTGCCAGCAGTTCCCCTGCCTTTTACTACGAGCAGTACTTC	CASSSPAFYYEQYF
TRBV7-3	-	TRBJ2-3	-	TGTGCCAGCAGCTTAAACGGGGGTGCAGATACGCAGTATTTT	CASSLNGGADTQYF
TRBV27	-	TRBJ2-5	-	TGTGCCAGCAGGCGAGCAGGGGCGCGCGAGACCCAGTACTTC	CASRRAGARETQYF
TRBV4-2	-	TRBJ1-2	few	TGTGCCAGCAGCCAAGCTAGCGGGGGCAATGGCTACACCTTC	CASSQASGGNGYTF
TRBV19	-	TRBJ1-1	-	TGTGCCAGTAGTATCGGCAGGGGCACTGAAGCTTTCTTT	CASSIGRGTEAFF
TRBV9	TRBD1	TRBJ2-3	once	TGTGCCAGCAGCGCAAAGACAGGGGCCAGAGATACGCAGTATTTT	CASSAKTGARDTQYF
TRBV18	-	TRBJ2-5	-	TGTGCCAGCTCACCAATTGGGCGGCAAGAGACCCAGTACTTC	CASSPIGRQETQYF
TRBV30	TRBD2	TRBJ2-3	-	TGTGCCTGGAGTCGCGGACTAGCGGGAGCTGGAGATACGCAGTATTTT	CAWSRGLAGAGDTQYF
TRBV9	-	TRBJ2-1	many	TGTGCCAGCAGCCTAGTGGGGTCCAATGAGCAGTTCTTC	CASSLVGSNEQFF
TRBV5-1	TRBD1	TRBJ2-5	-	TGCGCCAGCAGCCCAGGGACAGGGGGGTACCAAGAGACCCAGTACTTC	CASSPGTGGYQETQYF
TRBV7-9	-	TRBJ2-5	-	TGTGCCAGCAGCTCCACCCCTCGACTCCGGACGGAGACCCAGTACTTC	CASSSTPRLRTETQYF
TRBV5-6	-	TRBJ2-7	-	TGTGCCAGCAGCTTGTGGGGGAGGACTTACGAGCAGTACTTC	CASSLWGRTYEQYF
TRBV7-6	-	TRBJ2-1	few	TGTGCCAGCAGCGGAAGATCGGGGGAGCAGTTCTTC	CASSGRSGEQFF
TRBV29-1	-	TRBJ2-7	-	TGCAGCGTTGAAGTCGGAAGACAGTACTTC	CSVEVGRQYF
TRBV28	-	TRBJ1-2	few	TGTGCCAGCAGCTCGGAGTCTTCGGGACAACATGGCTACACCTTC	CASSSESSGQHGYTF
TRBV2	-	TRBJ1-1	-	TGTGCCAGCGCAGTTAGGGGGGTGAACACTGAAGCTTTCTTT	CASAVRGVNTEAFF
TRBV5-1	TRBD1	TRBJ2-3	-	TGCGCCAGCAGCTTGGGGACAGGAGGTAACACAGATACGCAGTATTTT	CASSLGTGGNTDTQYF
TRBV5-8	-	TRBJ2-7	-	TGTGCCAGCAGCTTCCGAAGGGGCAGCCCCTACGAGCAGTACTTC	CASSFRRGSPYEQYF
TRBV19	TRBD2	TRBJ2-7	-	TGTGCCAGTAGTCGGACTAGCGGGGTCTCCTACGAGCAGTACTTC	CASSRTSGVSYEQYF
TRBV29-1	TRBD1	TRBJ2-7	once	TGCAGCGTTGGAGGACAGGGTACCTACGAGCAGTACTTC	CSVGGQGTYEQYF
TRBV28	-	TRBJ1-2	few	TGTGCCAGCAGTTTGGGGACGACCTATGGCTACACCTTC	CASSLGTTYGYTF
TRBV5-1	TRBD1	TRBJ2-1	-	TGCGCCAGCAGCCAGCCGGGACAGGGATGGTACAATGAGCAGTTCTTC	CASSQPGQGWYNEQFF
TRBV30	-	TRBJ1-4	few	TGTGCCTGGGGCAGGGGAGGGATCGAGAAAAAACTGTTTTTT	CAWGRGGIEKKLFF
TRBV6-5	TRBD1	TRBJ2-5	once	TGTGCCAGCAGGCGGACAGGGCCGGAGACCCAGTACTTC	CASRRTGPETQYF
TRBV30	-	TRBJ2-5	-	TGTGCCTGGAGTCCTTGGGCGAACGGGGGCGGTGAGACCCAGTACTTC	CAWSPWANGGGETQYF
TRBV7-2	-	TRBJ1-3	-	TGTGCCAGCAGCTTAGTGGACAGCGTGAGCTCTGGAAACACCATATATTTT	CASSLVDSVSSGNTIYF
TRBV5-1	TRBD1	TRBJ2-1	-	TGCGCCAGCAGCTTGATTTCCACCGGGACAGGGGGCTCCTACAATGAGCAGTTCTTC	CASSLISTGTGGSYNEQFF
TRBV4-1	-	TRBJ1-1	many	TGCGCCAGCAGCCAAGTGGACCGACAAAACACTGAAGCTTTCTTT	CASSQVDRQNTEAFF
TRBV9	TRBD1	TRBJ2-5	once	TGTGCCAGCAGCGGGGGGACAGGTTATCAAGAGACCCAGTACTTC	CASSGGTGYQETQYF
TRBV7-3	TRBD2	TRBJ2-1	-	TGTGCCAGCAGCTTAATGGCTAGCGGTACCTACAATGAGCAGTTCTTC	CASSLMASGTYNEQFF
TRBV28	-	TRBJ1-1	-	TGTGCCAGCAGCCCTCCGGTAATCACTGAAGCTTTCTTT	CASSPPVITEAFF
TRBV30	-	TRBJ2-2	-	TGTGCCTGGAGGCCGGGCAGCGGGGAGCTGTTTTTT	CAWRPGSGELFF
TRBV6-1	-	TRBJ1-1	-	TGTGCCAGCAGCCGTTTAGATGCTGAAGCTTTCTTT	CASSRLDAEAFF
TRBV30	-	TRBJ1-2	-	TGTGCCTGGAGTGCTTCGGAAGGCTACACCTTC	CAWSASEGYTF
TRBV11-2	-	TRBJ2-7	once	TGTGCCAGCAGCCCCGGCCACGGGACGGCCCTGGAGCAGTACTTC	CASSPGHGTALEQYF
TRBV5-5	TRBD1	TRBJ2-5	-	TGTGCCAGCAGCACCGGGACAGGGGGGCGTTTGCAAGAGACCCAGTACTTC	CASSTGTGGRLQETQYF
TRBV2	TRBD2	TRBJ2-5	-	TGTGCCAGCAGTGACCATTGGCTAGCGGGAGGGCAGGAGACCCAGTACTTC	CASSDHWLAGGQETQYF
TRBV21-1	-	TRBJ1-1	-	TGTGCCAGCAGCACCTCCCCCGGGGCTTTCTTT	CASSTSPGAFF
TRBV7-9	-	TRBJ2-7	-	TGTGCCAGCAGCTTGAACGGGAGACGGTATGACGAGCAGTACTTC	CASSLNGRRYDEQYF
TRBV6-6	-	TRBJ2-5	-	TGTGCCACCTCCGGGACGGAGACCCAGTACTTC	CATSGTETQYF
TRBV7-3	-	TRBJ2-5	-	TGTGCCAGCAGCTTATACCCGGGAATGGTGGAGACCCAGTACTTC	CASSLYPGMVETQYF
TRBV5-1	TRBD2	TRBJ2-6	-	TGCGCCAGCAGCTTGTCTGCGGGGGCTGGGGCCAACGTCCTGACTTTC	CASSLSAGAGANVLTF
TRBV15	-	TRBJ2-7	-	TGTGCCACCAGCCCAAGTCGGGGTGCCGAGCAGTACTTC	CATSPSRGAEQYF
TRBV19	TRBD1	TRBJ1-1	-	TGTGCCAGTAGTCAAGACAGGGGCTTGGGTGAAGCTTTCTTT	CASSQDRGLGEAFF
TRBV6-6	-	TRBJ2-5	-	TGTGCCAGCAGTTACGGGGCAGGGCCCTGGGAGACCCAGTACTTC	CASSYGAGPWETQYF
TRBV28	-	TRBJ2-7	few	TGTGCCAGCAGTTTGAGTGGACTATCGCAGTACTTC	CASSLSGLSQYF
TRBV28	-	TRBJ2-7	-	TGTGCCAGCAGTTCTCTACTGTGGGACGGTACCTACGAGCAGTACTTC	CASSSLLWDGTYEQYF